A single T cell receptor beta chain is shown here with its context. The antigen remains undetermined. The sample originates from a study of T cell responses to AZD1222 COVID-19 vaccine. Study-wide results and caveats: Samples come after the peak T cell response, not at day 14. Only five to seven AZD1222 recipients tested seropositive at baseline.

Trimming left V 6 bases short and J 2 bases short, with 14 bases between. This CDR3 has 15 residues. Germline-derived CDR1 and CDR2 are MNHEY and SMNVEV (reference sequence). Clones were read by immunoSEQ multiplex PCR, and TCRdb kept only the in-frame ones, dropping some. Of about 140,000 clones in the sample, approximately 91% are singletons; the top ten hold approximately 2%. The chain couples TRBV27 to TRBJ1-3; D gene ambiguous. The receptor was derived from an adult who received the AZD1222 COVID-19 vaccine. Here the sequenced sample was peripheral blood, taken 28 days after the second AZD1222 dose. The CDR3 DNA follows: TGTGCCAGCAGCTCTCGAGGGCCCCCTGGAAACACCATATATTTT. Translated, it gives CASSSRGPPGNTIYF.